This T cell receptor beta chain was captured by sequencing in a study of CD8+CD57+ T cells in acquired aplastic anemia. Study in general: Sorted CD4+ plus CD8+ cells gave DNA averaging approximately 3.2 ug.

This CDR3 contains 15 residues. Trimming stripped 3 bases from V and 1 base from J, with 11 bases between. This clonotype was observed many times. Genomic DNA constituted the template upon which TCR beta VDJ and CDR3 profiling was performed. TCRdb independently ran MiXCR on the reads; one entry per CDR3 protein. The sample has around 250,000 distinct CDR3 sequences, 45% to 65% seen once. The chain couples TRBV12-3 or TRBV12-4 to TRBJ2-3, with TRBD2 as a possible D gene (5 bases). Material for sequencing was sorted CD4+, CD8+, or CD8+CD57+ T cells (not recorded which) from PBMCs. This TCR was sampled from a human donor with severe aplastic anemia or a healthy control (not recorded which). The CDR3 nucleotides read TGTGCCAGCAGTTTCGGGAACACTCGCACAGATACGCAGTATTTT. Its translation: CASSFGNTRTDTQYF.